This T cell receptor (beta chain) was identified in a study of T cells after yellow fever vaccination. Study-level background: Preparing low-cell-number fractions relied on SMART-Seq v4 Ultra Low Input.

TCR cDNA, made by 5'RACE template switching, carried an added universal primer site and UMIs. Each CDR3 protein is one row after TCRdb ran MiXCR on the 5' RACE reads. The data hold a few hundred thousand distinct CDR3 sequences, with over 3% observed a single time. Trimming removed 6 bases from V and 5 bases from J; junction bases left unmatched: 15. The CDR3 is made up of 18 amino acids. Germline V gene lookup returns CDR1 MNHEY and CDR2 SVGAGI. In this sample, this clonotype turned up many times. Antigen unknown. Study-wide results and limits: Weaker overall, the secondary response nonetheless peaked faster (day 5 versus 15). Any FACS-sorted repertoire could hold abundant clonotypes that contaminate it from the bulk population.

This specimen consisted of PBMCs, obtained 15 days after the yellow fever booster vaccination. The clonotype was recovered from a young man who received the YFV17D yellow fever vaccine. This chain links TRBV6-5 with TRBJ2-1; 11 bases are a match to TRBD2. CDR3 bases: TGTGCCAGCAGCCTAGCCTCTGCTAGCGGGGGGTCCGACAATGAGCAGTTCTTC. As protein: CASSLASASGGSDNEQFF.